This section outlines one T cell receptor beta chain sequence together with its context. What this receptor recognizes is not known. No per-base quality is available; no much larger clone lies one base away. Between the V and J ends, shortened by 3 bases and 2 bases respectively, the junction contains 14 bases. The CDR3 has 16 amino acids, counting the end cysteine and phenylalanine. Of all the DNA, just the CDR3 is kept, 48 bases in frame from base 1. CDR1 and CDR2, looked up from the germline V gene, are SGHTA and FQGNSA. The donors were healthy, HIV-negative adults who had no recently reported acute infections or vaccinations. Every donor was a Caucasian adult residing in Nashville, Tennessee, USA. Magnetic negative selection was used to enrich CD4+ T cells, after which naive cells were positively selected on CD45RA and the negative fraction became the memory subset. Blood was obtained by leukapheresis, after which PBMCs were separated by Ficoll-Histopaque density gradient centrifugation and cryopreserved in liquid nitrogen vapor phase. Analytical flow cytometry was used to check the purity and quantity of every magnetically sorted T cell population. Each sorted fraction had its genomic DNA isolated and then quantified by UV absorbance on a Nanodrop 2000c.

The sample belongs to a study of shared clonotypes between healthy human individuals (dated by TCRdb to 2019 to 2021). Broadly, across the study: The cohort comprised a couple of women and three men aged 18 to 49 years. Libraries were prepared and TCR repertoires were sequenced by different laboratories using diverse techniques, in order to increase sequencing depth and limit assay-specific biases. Each donor's leukapheresis produced roughly between roughly 0.85 and 10 billion PBMCs. For each donor, three plates each were used for CD4 naive and CD4 memory, two plates were used for CD8 naive, and one plate was used for CD8 memory. To estimate repertoire size and how much clonotype sharing occurs between individuals, the study deeply sequenced the blood TCR repertoires of roughly 5 healthy adults. Summary of the overall study and its limitations: Because the study included only a small number of donors, the genetic and exposure-history diversity represented was limited. Higher generation probabilities were observed for clonotypes shared by all four sorted-subset donors than for non-shared clonotypes. Incomplete sequencing was indicated by rarefaction of sorted-subset datasets, despite the large sequencing depth. Sampling was restricted to blood, and TCR repertoires in tissues likely differ from the TCR repertoires found in blood. Larger estimated clonotype richness was generally found for naive subsets than for memory subsets. Pairwise subsampling indicated that sequencing depth was expected to affect the degree of clonotype sharing among donors. Sharing across several donors was observed for around 5% of naive CD4, less than 4% of naive CD8, about 2.3% of memory CD4, and about 0.38% of memory CD8 clonotypes.

TCR CDR3 regions were amplified from genomic DNA by multiplex PCR using the deep immunoSEQ assay. For each cell subset, the extracted genomic DNA was distributed evenly across all wells of several immunoSEQ 96-well plates, and each plate served as one replicate. For sorted subsets, approximately 190 ng of genomic DNA, equivalent to roughly 33,000 T cell genomes, went into each replicate PCR. Purified libraries were measured with a Qubit 3.0 fluorometer, size-checked on a Bioanalyzer 2100, and measured again with the KAPA Library Quantification kit. Each immunoSEQ 96-well plate was sequenced on its own single-read 150-cycle Illumina NextSeq 550 flow cell. The paper's processing steps were these. Because the immunoSEQ output included only junctional sequences and no quality scores, the filtering could not be the same as the filtering used for full-length reads. To assign V/J genes and CDR3, sequences were annotated against IMGT germline references using PyIR, a Python wrapper for IgBLAST v1.9. Reads were removed for weak V/J assignments (E-value above 1e-6), missing CDR3, stop codons, out-of-frame junctions, or ambiguous translated residues. V3J clonotypes were defined as sequences sharing an identical inferred V gene, J gene, and CDR3 amino acid sequence. Percentage overlap between repertoires was computed as shared unique clonotypes divided by the size of the smaller repertoire. RTK rarefaction, the Chao1 estimator, and Recon v2.1 estimates of unobserved clonotypes were used to assess repertoire richness. OLGA was used to compute generation probabilities for all TCRbeta clonotypes that the gDNA method yielded from a few donors. TCRdb carries this immuneACCESS record with in-frame sequences only. Its versions omit some clonotypes, under half of them owing to an unresolved V gene in the studies checked, with the rest unexplained. V, J and clone size derive from that table, while D and trimming were established from the DNA sequence. Present in this sample are 950,000 to 1,100,000 clones, roughly 70% of which were seen just once. Around 1.4% of the sample lies in the top ten.

The sequence was collected from a man aged 18 to 30 in good health. The receptor chain draws on TRBV7-2 and TRBJ1-3; the D gene is possibly TRBD1, with 5 bases matching. Sequencing used memory CD4+ T cells sorted from blood. In the paper's terms, the cell subset or site label means: CD45RA-negative fraction. The nucleotide sequence is TGTGCCAGCAGCTTGGGGTCCCAGGGTCCTGGAAACACCATATATTTT. Its protein product is CASSLGSQGPGNTIYF.